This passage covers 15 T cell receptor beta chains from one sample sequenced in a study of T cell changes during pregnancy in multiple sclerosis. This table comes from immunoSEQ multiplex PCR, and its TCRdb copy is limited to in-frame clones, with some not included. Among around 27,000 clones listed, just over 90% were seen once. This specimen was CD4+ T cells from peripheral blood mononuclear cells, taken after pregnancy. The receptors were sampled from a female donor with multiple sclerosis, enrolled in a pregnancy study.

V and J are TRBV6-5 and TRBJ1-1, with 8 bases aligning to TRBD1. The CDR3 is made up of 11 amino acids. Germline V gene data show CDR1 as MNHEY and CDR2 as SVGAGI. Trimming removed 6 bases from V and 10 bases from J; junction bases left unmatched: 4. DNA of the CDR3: TGTGCCAGCAGCCGACAGGGGACAGCTTTCTTT. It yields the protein CASSRQGTAFF.

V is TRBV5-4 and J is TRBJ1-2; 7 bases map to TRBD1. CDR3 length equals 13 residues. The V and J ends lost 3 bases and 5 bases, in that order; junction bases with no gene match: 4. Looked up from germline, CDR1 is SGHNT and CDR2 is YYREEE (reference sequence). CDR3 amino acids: CASSWDSQYGYTF. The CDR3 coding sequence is TGTGCCAGCAGCTGGGACAGTCAATATGGCTACACCTTC.

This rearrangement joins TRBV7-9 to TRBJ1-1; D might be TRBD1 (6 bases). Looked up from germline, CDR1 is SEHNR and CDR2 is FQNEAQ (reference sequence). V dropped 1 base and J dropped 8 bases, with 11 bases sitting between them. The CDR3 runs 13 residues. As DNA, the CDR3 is TGTGCCAGCAGCTTAGATTGGGGGACAGAAGCTTTCTTT. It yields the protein CASSLDWGTEAFF.

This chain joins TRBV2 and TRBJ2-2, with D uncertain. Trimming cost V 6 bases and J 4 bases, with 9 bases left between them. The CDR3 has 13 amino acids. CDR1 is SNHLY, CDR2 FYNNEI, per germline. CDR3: CASRGLVTGELFF. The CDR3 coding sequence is TGTGCCAGCAGGGGCTTAGTCACCGGGGAGCTGTTTTTT.

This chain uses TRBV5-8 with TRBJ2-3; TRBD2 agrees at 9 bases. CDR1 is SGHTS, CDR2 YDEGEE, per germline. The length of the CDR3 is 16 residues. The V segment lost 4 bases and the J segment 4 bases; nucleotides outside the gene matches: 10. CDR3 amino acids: CASSGVAGAWSDTQYF. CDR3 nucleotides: TGTGCCAGCAGCGGGGTAGCGGGAGCGTGGTCAGATACGCAGTATTTT. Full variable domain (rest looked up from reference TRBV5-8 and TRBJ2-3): EAGVTQSPTHLIKTRGQQATLRCSPISGHTSVYWYQQALGLGLQFLLWYDEGEERNRGNFPPRFSGRQFPNYSSELNVNALELEDSALYLCASSGVAGAWSDTQYFGPGTRLTVL.

CDR3 loop: CASSEGYRGSGEKLFF. The DNA of the CDR3 is TGTGCCAGCAGTGAGGGTTACAGGGGTTCCGGTGAAAAACTGTTTTTT. J is TRBJ1-4 and V is TRBV2; TRBD1 matches at 7 bases. The CDR3 runs to 16 residues. J was trimmed by 7 bases and V by 3 bases; bases with no gene match: 11. Germline assignment: CDR1 SNHLY and CDR2 FYNNEI.

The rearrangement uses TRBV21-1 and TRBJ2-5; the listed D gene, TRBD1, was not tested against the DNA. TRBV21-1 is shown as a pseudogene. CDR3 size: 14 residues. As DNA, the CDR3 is TGTGCCAGCAGCAAGGACAGCCACCAAGAGACCCAGTACTTC. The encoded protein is CASSKDSHQETQYF.

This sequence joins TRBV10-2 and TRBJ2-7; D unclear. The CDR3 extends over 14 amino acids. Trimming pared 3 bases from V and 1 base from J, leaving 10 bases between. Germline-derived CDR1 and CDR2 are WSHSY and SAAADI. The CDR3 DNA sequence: TGCGCCAGCAGTGATACCCGCAGTTCCTACGAGCAGTACTTC. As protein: CASSDTRSSYEQYF.

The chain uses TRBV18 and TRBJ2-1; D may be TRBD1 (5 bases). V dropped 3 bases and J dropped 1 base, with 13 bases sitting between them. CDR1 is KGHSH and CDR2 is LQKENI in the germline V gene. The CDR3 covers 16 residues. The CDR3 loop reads CASSPQGIESYNEQFF. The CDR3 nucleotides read TGTGCCAGCTCACCCCAGGGAATCGAGTCCTACAATGAGCAGTTCTTC.

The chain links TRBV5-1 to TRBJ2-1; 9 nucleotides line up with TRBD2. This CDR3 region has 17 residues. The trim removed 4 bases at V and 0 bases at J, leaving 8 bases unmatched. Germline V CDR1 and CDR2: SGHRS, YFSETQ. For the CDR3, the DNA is TGCGCCAGCAGCGTCCCCGGGACTAGCAACTCCTACAATGAGCAGTTCTTC. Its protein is CASSVPGTSNSYNEQFF.

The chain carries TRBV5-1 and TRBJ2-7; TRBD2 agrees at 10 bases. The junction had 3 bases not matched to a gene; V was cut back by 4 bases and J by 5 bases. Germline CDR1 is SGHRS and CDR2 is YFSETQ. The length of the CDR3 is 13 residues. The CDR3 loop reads CASSEGTSDEQYF. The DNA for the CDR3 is TGCGCCAGCAGCGAGGGGACTAGCGACGAGCAGTACTTC.

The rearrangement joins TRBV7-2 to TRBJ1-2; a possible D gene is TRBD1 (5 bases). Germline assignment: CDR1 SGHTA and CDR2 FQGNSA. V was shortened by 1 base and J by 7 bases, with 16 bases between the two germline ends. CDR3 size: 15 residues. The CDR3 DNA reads TGTGCCAGCAGCTTAGAGGGTGACAGTTTTGTTGGCTACACCTTC. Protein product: CASSLEGDSFVGYTF.

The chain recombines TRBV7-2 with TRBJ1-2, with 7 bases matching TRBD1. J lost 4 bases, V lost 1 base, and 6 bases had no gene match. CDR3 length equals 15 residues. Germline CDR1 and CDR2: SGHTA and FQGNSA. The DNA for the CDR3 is TGTGCCAGCAGCTTAGAAGAGGGACAGATCTATGGCTACACCTTC. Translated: CASSLEEGQIYGYTF.

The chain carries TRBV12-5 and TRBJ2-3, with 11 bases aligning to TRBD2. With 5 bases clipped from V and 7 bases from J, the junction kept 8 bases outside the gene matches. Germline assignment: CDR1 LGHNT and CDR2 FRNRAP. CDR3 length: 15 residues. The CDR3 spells CASGMTSGVGNTQYF. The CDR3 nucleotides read TGTGCTAGTGGTATGACTAGCGGGGTTGGAAATACGCAGTATTTT.

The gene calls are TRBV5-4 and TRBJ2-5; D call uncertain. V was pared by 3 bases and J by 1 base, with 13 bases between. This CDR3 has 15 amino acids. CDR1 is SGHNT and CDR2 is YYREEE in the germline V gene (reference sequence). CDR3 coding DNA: TGTGCCAGCAGCTCCACCGCAGATTTCCAAGAGACCCAGTACTTC. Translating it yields CASSSTADFQETQYF.